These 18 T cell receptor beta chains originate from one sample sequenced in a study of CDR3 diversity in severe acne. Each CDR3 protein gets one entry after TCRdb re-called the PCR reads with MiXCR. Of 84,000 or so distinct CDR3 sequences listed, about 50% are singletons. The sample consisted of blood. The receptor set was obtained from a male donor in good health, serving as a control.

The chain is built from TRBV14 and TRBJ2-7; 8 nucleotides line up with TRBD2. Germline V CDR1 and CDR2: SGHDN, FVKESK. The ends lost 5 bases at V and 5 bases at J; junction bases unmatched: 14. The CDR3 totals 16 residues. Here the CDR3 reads CASSAYTGTSLDEQYF. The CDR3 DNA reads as TGTGCCAGCAGCGCCTATACCGGGACTAGTCTTGACGAGCAGTACTTC.

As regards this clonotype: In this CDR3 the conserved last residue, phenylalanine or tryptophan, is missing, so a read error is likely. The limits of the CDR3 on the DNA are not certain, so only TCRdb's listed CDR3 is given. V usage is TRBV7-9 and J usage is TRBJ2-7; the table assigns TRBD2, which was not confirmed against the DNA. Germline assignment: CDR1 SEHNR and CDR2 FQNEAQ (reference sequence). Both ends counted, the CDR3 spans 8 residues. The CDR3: CASSLAAG.

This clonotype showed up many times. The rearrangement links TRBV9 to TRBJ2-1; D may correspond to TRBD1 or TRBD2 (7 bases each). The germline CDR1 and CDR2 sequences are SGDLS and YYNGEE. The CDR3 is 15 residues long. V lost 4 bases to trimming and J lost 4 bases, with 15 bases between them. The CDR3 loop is CASSPGGGAYNEQFF. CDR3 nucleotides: TGTGCCAGCAGCCCAGGGGGGGGGGCGTACAATGAGCAGTTCTTC.

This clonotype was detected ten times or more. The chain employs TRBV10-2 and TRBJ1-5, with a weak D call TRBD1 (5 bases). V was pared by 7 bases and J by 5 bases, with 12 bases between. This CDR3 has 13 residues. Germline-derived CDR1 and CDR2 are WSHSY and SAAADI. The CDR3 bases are TGCGCCAGCAACCAGGGCGTAGATCAGCCCCAGCATTTT. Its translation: CASNQGVDQPQHF.

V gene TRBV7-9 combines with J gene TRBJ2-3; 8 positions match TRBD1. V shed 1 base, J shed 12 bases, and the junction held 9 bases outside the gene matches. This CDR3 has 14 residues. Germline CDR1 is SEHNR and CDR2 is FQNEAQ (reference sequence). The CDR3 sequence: CASSLGQGADSQYF. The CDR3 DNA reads TGTGCCAGCAGCTTAGGTCAGGGGGCTGACTCACAGTATTTT.

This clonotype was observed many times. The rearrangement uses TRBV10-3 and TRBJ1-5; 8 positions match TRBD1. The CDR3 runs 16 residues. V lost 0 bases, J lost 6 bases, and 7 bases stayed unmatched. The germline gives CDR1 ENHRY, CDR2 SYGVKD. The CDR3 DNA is TGTGCCATCAGTGAGTCAGGACAGGGATCAGGTCAGCCCCAGCATTTT. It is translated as CAISESGQGSGQPQHF.

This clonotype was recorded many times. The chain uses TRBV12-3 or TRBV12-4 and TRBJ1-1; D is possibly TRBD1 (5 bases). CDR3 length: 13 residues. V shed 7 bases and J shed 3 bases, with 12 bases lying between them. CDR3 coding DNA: TGTGCCAGCAATTCCTGGGGGGACACTGAAGCTTTCTTT. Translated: CASNSWGDTEAFF.

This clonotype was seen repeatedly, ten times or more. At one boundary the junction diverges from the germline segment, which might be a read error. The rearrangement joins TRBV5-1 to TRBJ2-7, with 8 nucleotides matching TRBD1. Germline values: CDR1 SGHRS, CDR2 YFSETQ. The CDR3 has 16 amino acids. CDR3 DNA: TGTGCCAGCAGCCCTGGGTGGACAGGGCCCACCTACGAGCAGTACTTC. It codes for CASSPGWTGPTYEQYF. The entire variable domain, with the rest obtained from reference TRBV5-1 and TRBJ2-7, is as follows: KAGVTQTPRYLIKTRGQQVTLSCSPISGHRSVSWYQQTPGQGLQFLFEYFSETQRNKGNFPGRFSGRQFSNSRSEMNVSTLELGDSALYLCASSPGWTGPTYEQYFGPGTRLTVT.

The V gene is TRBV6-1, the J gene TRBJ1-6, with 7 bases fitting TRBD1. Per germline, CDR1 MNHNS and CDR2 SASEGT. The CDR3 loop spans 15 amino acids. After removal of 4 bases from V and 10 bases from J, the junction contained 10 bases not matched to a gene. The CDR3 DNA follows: TGTGCCAGCAGTGGGCCGACAGGGTCTAGATCACCCCTCCACTTT. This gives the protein CASSGPTGSRSPLHF.

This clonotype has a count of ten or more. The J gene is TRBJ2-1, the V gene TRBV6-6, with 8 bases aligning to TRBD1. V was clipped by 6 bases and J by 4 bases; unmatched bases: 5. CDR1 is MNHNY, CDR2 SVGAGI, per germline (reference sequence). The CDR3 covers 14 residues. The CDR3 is CASSRQGQYNEQFF. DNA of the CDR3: TGTGCCAGCAGCCGACAGGGGCAATACAATGAGCAGTTCTTC.

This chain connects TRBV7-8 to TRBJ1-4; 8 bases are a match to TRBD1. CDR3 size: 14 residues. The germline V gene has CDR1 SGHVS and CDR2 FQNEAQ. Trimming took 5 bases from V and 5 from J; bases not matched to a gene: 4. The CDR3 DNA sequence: TGTGCCAGCAGCCCGGACAGGGCCAATGAAAAACTGTTTTTT. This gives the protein CASSPDRANEKLFF. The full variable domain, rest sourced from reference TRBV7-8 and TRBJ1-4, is GAGVSQSPRYKVAKRGQDVALRCDPISGHVSLFWYQQALGQGPEFLTYFQNEAQLDKSGLPSDRFFAERPEGSVSTLKIQRTQQEDSAVYLCASSPDRANEKLFFGSGTQLSVL.

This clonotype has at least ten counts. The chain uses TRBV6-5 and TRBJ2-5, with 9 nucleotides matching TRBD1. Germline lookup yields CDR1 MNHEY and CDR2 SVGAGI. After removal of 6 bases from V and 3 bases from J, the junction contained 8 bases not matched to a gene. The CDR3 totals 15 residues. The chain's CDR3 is CASRRTGTGKETQYF. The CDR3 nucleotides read TGTGCCAGCAGACGGACCGGGACAGGGAAAGAGACCCAGTACTTC.

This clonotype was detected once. This chain's CDR3 is CASQTGTARDEQYF. CDR3 coding DNA: TGTGCCAGCCAAACCGGGACTGCCCGTGACGAGCAGTACTTC. The chain recombines TRBV6-6 with TRBJ2-7, with D possibly matching TRBD2 (6 bases). From germline, CDR1 is MNHNY and CDR2 SVGAGI (reference sequence). Between the trimmed V and J ends, which lost 8 bases and 5 bases, there was a span of 19 bases. The CDR3 totals 14 residues.

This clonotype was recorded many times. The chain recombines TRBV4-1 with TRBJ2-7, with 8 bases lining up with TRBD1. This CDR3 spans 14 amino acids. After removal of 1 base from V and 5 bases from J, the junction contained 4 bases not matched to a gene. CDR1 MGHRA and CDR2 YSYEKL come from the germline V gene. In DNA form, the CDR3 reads TGCGCCAGCAGCCAAGGCAGGGGGCCCGACGAGCAGTACTTC. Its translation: CASSQGRGPDEQYF.

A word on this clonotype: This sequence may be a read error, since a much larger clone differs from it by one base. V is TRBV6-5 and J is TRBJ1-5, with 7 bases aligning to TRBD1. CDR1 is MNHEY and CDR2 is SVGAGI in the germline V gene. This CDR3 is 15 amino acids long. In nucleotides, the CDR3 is TGTGCCGGCAGGAGACAGGGATTCGGCAATCAGCCCCAGCATTTT. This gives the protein CAGRRQGFGNQPQHF.

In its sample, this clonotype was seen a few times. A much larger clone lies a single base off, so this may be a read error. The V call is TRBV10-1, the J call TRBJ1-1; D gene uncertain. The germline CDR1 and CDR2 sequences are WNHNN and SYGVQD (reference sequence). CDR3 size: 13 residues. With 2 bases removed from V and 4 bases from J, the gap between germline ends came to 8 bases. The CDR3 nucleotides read TGCGCCAGCAGTGAGAGGTATACCACTGAAGCTTTCTTT. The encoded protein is CASSERYTTEAFF.

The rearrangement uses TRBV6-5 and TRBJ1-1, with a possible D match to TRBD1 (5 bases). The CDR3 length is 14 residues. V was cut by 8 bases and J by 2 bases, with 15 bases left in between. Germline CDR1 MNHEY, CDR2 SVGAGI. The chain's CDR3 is CASFRGNFNTEAFF. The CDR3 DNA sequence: TGTGCCAGCTTCCGGGGCAATTTTAACACTGAAGCTTTCTTT.

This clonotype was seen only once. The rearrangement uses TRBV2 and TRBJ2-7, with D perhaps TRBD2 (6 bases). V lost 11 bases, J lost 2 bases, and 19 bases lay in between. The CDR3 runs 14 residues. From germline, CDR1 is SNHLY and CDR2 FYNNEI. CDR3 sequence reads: CAGGESRITYEQYF. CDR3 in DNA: TGTGCCGGAGGGGAGAGCAGGATTACCTACGAGCAGTACTTC.